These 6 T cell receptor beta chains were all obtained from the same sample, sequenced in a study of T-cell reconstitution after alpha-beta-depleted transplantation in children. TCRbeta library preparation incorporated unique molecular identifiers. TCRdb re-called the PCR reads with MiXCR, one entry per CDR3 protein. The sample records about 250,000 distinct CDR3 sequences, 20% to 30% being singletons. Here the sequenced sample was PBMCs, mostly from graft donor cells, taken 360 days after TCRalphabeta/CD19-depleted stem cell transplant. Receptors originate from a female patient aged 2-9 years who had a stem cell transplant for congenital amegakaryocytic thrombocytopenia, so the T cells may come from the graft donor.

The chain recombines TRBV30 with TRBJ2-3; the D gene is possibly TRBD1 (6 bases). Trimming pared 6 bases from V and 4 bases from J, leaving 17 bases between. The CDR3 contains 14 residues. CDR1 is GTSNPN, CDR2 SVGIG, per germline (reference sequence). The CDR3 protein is CACNRVFLSDTQYF. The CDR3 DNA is TGTGCCTGCAACAGGGTCTTTTTATCAGATACGCAGTATTTT.

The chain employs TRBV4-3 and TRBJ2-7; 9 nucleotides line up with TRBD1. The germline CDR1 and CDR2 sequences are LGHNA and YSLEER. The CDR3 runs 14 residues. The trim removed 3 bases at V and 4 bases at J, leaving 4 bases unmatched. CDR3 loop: CASSHRTGEYEQYF. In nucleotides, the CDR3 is TGCGCCAGCAGCCACCGGACAGGGGAGTACGAGCAGTACTTC.

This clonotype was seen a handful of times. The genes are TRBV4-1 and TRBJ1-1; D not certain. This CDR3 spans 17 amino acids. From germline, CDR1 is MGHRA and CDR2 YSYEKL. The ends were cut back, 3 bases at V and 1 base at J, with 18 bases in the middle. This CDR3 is CASSHTVLPAENTEAFF. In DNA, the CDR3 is TGCGCCAGCAGCCACACCGTACTACCTGCAGAGAACACTGAAGCTTTCTTT.

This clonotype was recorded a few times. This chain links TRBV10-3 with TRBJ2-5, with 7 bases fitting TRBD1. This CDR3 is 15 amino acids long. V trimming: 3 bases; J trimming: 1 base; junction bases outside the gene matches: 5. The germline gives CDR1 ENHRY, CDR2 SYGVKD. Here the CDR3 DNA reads TGTGCCATCAGTGACCCTGACAGGGTCCAAGAGACCCAGTACTTC. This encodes CAISDPDRVQETQYF.

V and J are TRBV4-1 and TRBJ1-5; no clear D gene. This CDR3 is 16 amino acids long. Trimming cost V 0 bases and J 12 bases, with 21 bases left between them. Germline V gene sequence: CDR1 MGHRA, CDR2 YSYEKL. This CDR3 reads CASSQDPPGNSDGQHF. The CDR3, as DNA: TGCGCCAGCAGCCAAGATCCACCGGGCAACTCTGACGGCCAGCATTTT.

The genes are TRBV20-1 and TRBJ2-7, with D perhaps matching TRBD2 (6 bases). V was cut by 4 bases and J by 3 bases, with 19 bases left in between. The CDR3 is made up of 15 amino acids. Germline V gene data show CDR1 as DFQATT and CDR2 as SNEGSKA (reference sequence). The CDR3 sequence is CSATRWGEVIYEQYF. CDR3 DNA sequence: TGCAGTGCTACCCGTTGGGGGGAAGTAATCTACGAGCAGTACTTC.